This TCR beta chain comes out of a study of T cell repertoires in cytomegalovirus infection. Study information: Both a matching HLA type and CMV infection were indicated by public TCR beta signatures.

The sample holds many counts of this clonotype. Via MiXCR, TCRdb re-called the reads, giving one row per CDR3 protein. The data show a few hundred thousand distinct CDR3 sequences, around 9.5% seen once. The V gene's germline CDR1 is SGHTA and CDR2 FQGNSA. Trimming took 3 bases from V and 1 from J; bases not matched to a gene: 8. CDR3 length: 16 amino acids. Specimen: PBMCs. The clonotype comes from a human donor in good health (CMV status not recorded). Some clones in this sample may be carry-over from other donors' samples. The chain recombines TRBV7-2 with TRBJ2-5; 7 bases are shared with TRBD1. The CDR3 DNA reads TGTGCCAGCAGCTTCGAGGGGGCTATTCGCCAAGAGACCCAGTACTTC. This gives the protein CASSFEGAIRQETQYF.